Presented here are 8 T cell receptor beta chains from one specimen sequenced in a study of T cells expressing NK-cell markers. TCRdb reprocessed the 5' RACE reads and stores each CDR3 protein as one record, lacking DNA. This sample's table has 400,000 to 450,000 distinct CDR3 sequences. What was sequenced was blood T cells: a sorted CD56 or NKG2C T cell subset, CD4+ or CD8+ T cells, or bulk PBMC T cells (not recorded which). The receptor set was obtained from a woman between 18 and 70 years old in good health.

The chain links TRBV7-9 to TRBJ2-5; TCRdb's D gene call, TRBD2, goes unchecked for lack of DNA. Germline V gene lookup returns CDR1 SEHNR and CDR2 FQNEAQ (reference sequence). The CDR3 is made up of 17 amino acids. The CDR3 spells CASSPTGTSGSQETQYF.

The chain couples TRBV10-3 to TRBJ1-2. This CDR3 contains 15 residues. Germline-derived CDR1 and CDR2 are ENHRY and SYGVKD. CDR3 protein: CAISESTSANYGYTF.

The chain links TRBV5-1 to TRBJ2-5. Germline V lookup: CDR1 SGHRS, CDR2 YFSETQ. The CDR3 totals 14 residues. The CDR3 is CASSLDALQETQYF.

CDR3 amino acids: CASSPRDRGNTGELFF. The rearrangement links TRBV5-8 to TRBJ2-2; lacking DNA, the TRBD1 call made by TCRdb goes unchecked. The germline CDR1 and CDR2 sequences are SGHTS and YDEGEE. The CDR3 contains 16 residues.

CDR3: CASSPKTGDKNIQYF. The V gene is TRBV27, the J gene TRBJ2-4; as DNA is missing, the TRBD1 call by TCRdb cannot be tested. The CDR3 loop spans 15 amino acids. Germline V gene sequence: CDR1 MNHEY, CDR2 SMNVEV (reference sequence).

J is TRBJ2-2 and V is TRBV12-3 or TRBV12-4; checking the TCRdb D call of TRBD1 is not possible without DNA. The CDR3 is made up of 15 amino acids. The CDR3 region is CASRGDSTNTGELFF.

The chain joins TRBV29-1 to TRBJ2-1; TCRdb gives TRBD1 as the D gene, but with no DNA this cannot be confirmed. The CDR3 loop spans 12 amino acids. Germline-derived CDR1 and CDR2 are SQVTM and ANQGSEA. The CDR3: CSVFGGRNEQFF.

The chain couples TRBV4-2 to TRBJ1-2; TCRdb names TRBD1, which stays unverified in the absence of DNA. The length of the CDR3 is 14 residues. Germline CDR1 reads LGHNA; CDR2 reads YNFKEQ. The CDR3 sequence: CASSHPGTNYGYTF.